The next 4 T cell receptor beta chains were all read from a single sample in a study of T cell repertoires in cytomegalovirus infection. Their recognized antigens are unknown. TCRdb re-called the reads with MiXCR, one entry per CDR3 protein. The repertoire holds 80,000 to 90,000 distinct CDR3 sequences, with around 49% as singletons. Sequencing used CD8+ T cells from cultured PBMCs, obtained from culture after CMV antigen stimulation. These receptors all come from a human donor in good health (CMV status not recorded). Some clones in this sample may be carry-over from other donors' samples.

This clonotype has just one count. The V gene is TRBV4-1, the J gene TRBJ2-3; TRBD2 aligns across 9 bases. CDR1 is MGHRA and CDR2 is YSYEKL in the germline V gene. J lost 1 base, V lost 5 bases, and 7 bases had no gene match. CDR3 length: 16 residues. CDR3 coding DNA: TGCGCCAGCAGCTCCGTCCGGACTAGCGGCACAGATACGCAGTATTTT. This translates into CASSSVRTSGTDTQYF.

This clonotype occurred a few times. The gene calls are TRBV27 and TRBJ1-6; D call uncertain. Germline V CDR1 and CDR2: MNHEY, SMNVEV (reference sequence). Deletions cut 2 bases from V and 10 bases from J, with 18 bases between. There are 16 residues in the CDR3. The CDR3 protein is CASSLDGRIGGSPLHF. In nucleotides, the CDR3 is TGTGCCAGCAGTTTAGACGGACGAATCGGTGGATCACCCCTCCACTTT.

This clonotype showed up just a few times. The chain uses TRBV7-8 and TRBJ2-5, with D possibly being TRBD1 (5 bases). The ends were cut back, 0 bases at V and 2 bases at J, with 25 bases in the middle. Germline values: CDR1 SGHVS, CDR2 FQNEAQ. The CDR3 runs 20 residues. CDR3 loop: CASSLAIPTDYGPKQETQYF. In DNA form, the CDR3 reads TGTGCCAGCAGCTTAGCTATACCGACAGATTACGGGCCAAAACAAGAGACCCAGTACTTC.

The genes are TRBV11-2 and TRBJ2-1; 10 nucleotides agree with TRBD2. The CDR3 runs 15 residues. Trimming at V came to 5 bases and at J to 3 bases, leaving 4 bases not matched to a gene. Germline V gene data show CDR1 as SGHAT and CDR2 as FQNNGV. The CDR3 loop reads CASSRAGGIYNEQFF. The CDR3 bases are TGTGCCAGCAGCCGAGCGGGAGGGATCTACAATGAGCAGTTCTTC. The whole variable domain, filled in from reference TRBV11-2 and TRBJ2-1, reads EAGVAQSPRYKIIEKRQSVAFWCNPISGHATLYWYQQILGQGPKLLIQFQNNGVVDDSQLPKDRFSAERLKGVDSTLKIQPAKLEDSAVYLCASSRAGGIYNEQFFGPGTRLTVL.